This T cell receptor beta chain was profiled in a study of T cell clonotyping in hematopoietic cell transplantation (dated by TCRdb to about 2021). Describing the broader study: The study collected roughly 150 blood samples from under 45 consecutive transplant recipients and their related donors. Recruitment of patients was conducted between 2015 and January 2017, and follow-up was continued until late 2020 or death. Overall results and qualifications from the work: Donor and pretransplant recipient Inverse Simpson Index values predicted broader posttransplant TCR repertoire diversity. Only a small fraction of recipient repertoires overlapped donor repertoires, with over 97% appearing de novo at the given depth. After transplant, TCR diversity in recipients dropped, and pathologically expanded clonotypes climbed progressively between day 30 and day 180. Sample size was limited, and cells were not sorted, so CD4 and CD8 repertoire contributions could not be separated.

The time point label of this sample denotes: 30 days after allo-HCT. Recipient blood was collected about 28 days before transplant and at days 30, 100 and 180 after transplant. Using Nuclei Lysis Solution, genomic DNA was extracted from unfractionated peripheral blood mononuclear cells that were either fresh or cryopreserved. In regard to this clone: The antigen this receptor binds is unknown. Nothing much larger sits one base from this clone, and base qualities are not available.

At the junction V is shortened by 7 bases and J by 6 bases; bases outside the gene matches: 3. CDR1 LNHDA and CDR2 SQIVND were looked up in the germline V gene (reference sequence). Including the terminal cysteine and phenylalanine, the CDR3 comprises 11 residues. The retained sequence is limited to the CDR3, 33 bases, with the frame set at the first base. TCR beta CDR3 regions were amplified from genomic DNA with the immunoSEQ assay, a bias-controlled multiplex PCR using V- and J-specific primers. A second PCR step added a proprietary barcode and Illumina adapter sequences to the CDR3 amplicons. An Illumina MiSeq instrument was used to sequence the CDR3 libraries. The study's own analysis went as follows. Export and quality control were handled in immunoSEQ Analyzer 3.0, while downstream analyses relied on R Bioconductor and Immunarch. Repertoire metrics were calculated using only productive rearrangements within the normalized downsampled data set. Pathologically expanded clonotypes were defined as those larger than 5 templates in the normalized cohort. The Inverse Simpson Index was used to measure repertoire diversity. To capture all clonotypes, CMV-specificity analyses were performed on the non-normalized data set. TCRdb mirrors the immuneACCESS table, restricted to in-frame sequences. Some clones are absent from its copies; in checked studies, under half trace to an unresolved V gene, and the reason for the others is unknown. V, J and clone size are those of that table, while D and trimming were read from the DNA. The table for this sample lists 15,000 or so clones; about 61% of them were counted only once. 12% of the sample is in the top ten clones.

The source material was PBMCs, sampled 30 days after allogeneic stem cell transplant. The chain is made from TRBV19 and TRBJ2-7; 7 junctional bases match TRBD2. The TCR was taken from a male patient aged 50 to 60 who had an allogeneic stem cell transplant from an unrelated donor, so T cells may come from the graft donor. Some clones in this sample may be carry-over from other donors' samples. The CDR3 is CASMRGSEQYF. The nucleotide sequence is TGTGCCAGTATGCGGGGGAGCGAGCAGTACTTC.